Shown below are 17 T cell receptor beta chains from a single sample sequenced in a study of T cell repertoires in cytomegalovirus infection (dated by TCRdb to about 2019). TCRdb names Illumina HiSeq 1500 as the instrument used. TCRdb handled the public reads itself, with Q25 trimming in fastp and clone calling in MiXCR, and kept productive beta chains. Identical CDR3 proteins give one entry, which carries the most common genes and DNA. The sample table shows some 480,000 distinct CDR3 sequences, and 30% to 40% are seen once. The ten largest clones capture 15% to 20% of the sample. The antigens for these receptors are not known. The label giving this sample's treatment or condition can be read as: in vitro stimulation with specific CMV peptide epitopes to enrich CMV-specific T cells. The sample here was cultured PBMCs, taken from culture after CMV antigen stimulation. Source of these receptors: a human donor in good health (CMV status not recorded). Some clones in this sample may be carry-over from other donors' samples.

This clonotype was recorded a few times. This chain joins TRBV6-2 or TRBV6-3 and TRBJ2-7, with TRBD2 matching 8 bases. This CDR3 region has 15 residues. V gave up 2 bases and J gave up 3 bases; unmatched junction bases: 6. Germline CDR1 reads MNHEY; CDR2 reads SVGEGT. CDR3 in amino acids: CASSYGLAGVYEQYV. The CDR3 coding sequence is TGTGCCAGCAGTTACGGGCTAGCGGGCGTCTACGAGCAGTACGTC.

The rearrangement uses TRBV24-1 and TRBJ2-1, with D perhaps matching TRBD2 (5 bases). The CDR3 has 14 residues. V dropped 7 bases and J dropped 6 bases, with 15 bases sitting between them. The germline V gene has CDR1 KGHDR and CDR2 SFDVKD. DNA for the CDR3: TGTGCCACCAGGCCCCCCGGGAATAGCAATGAGCAGTTCTTC. Translated: CATRPPGNSNEQFF.

This clonotype was found a few times. The chain is built from TRBV14 and TRBJ1-1, with a weak D call TRBD1 (5 bases). The V end lost 6 bases, the J end lost 7 bases, and 15 bases lay between the germline ends. The CDR3 length is 13 residues. Germline-derived CDR1 and CDR2 are SGHDN and FVKESK. CDR3 bases: TGTGCCAGCAGTCTCCAGGGAGGAGATGAAGCTTTCTTT. It codes for CASSLQGGDEAFF.

This clonotype came up a few times. V gene TRBV9 combines with J gene TRBJ2-7; D possibly corresponds to TRBD2 (6 bases). CDR3 length: 14 amino acids. Trimming removed 4 bases at V and 2 bases at J, with 13 bases between. CDR1 and CDR2 (germline): SGDLS, YYNGEE. CDR3: CASSPPGGTYEQYF. The CDR3 bases are TGTGCCAGCAGCCCCCCCGGCGGGACCTACGAGCAGTACTTC.

The chain has TRBV19 and TRBJ2-7; D may be TRBD1 or TRBD2 (5 bases each). V lost 1 base and J 3 bases, leaving 13 bases between the germline ends. From germline, CDR1 is LNHDA and CDR2 SQIVND (reference sequence). There are 15 residues in the CDR3. This chain's CDR3 is CASSIAPGRGYEQYF. The CDR3 DNA reads as TGTGCCAGTAGTATAGCCCCAGGGAGAGGCTACGAGCAGTACTTC.

The J gene is TRBJ1-1, the V gene TRBV27; D remains ambiguous. This CDR3 contains 15 residues. Germline V gives CDR1 MNHEY, CDR2 SMNVEV (reference sequence). Trimming removed 7 bases from V and 2 bases from J, with 17 bases in between. The CDR3 nucleotides read TGTGCCAGCACCTTAGGGTCAGGTATAAACACTGAAGCTTTCTTT. Amino acids: CASTLGSGINTEAFF.

This clonotype was observed a handful of times. The chain is built from TRBV25-1 and TRBJ1-1; 7 bases match TRBD1. The junction had 12 bases not matched to a gene; V was cut back by 0 bases and J by 5 bases. CDR1 MGHDK and CDR2 SYGVNS come from the germline V gene. The CDR3 has 17 amino acids. For the CDR3, the DNA is TGTGCCAGCAGTGAATATCGTCGAGACAGGGCGAAGACTGAAGCTTTCTTT. Amino acids: CASSEYRRDRAKTEAFF.

Many counts were recorded for this clonotype. The chain is built from TRBV7-2 and TRBJ2-5, with 10 positions matching TRBD2. The V and J ends lost 6 bases and 4 bases, in that order; junction bases with no gene match: 14. The length of the CDR3 is 17 residues. Germline V lookup: CDR1 SGHTA, CDR2 FQGNSA. CDR3: CASSRTGGAGGPETQYF. CDR3 bases: TGTGCCAGCAGTCGAACTGGGGGAGCGGGAGGGCCAGAGACCCAGTACTTC.

The genes are TRBV12-5 and TRBJ1-2; D is unclear. Between the trimmed V and J ends, which lost 5 bases and 8 bases, there was a span of 12 bases. The CDR3 is 12 residues long. Germline CDR1 LGHNT, CDR2 FRNRAP. CDR3 sequence: CASGPLAGGYTF. Here the CDR3 DNA reads TGTGCTAGTGGTCCACTAGCCGGGGGCTACACCTTC. The full variable domain, rest sourced from reference TRBV12-5 and TRBJ1-2, is DARVTQTPRHKVTEMGQEVTMRCQPILGHNTVFWYRQTMMQGLELLAYFRNRAPLDDSGMPKDRFSAEMPDATLATLKIQPSEPRDSAVYFCASGPLAGGYTFGSGTRLTVV.

As DNA, the CDR3 is TGCAGCGTTGTAGCGGGGGACCACAATGAGCAGTTCTTC. Amino acids: CSVVAGDHNEQFF. V is TRBV29-1 and J is TRBJ2-1; TRBD2 matches 9 bases. This CDR3 has 13 amino acids. The V gene end was trimmed by 4 bases and the J gene end by 5 bases; junction bases not matched to a gene: 3. CDR1 and CDR2 (germline): SQVTM, ANQGSEA.

This clonotype has more than one count but fewer than ten. The chain uses TRBV7-2 and TRBJ2-7; 8 bases are a match to TRBD2. V lost 5 bases, J lost 1 base, and 7 bases stayed unmatched. Germline V gene lookup returns CDR1 SGHTA and CDR2 FQGNSA. There are 15 residues in the CDR3. CDR3 sequence reads: CASSQLAARSYEQYF. The CDR3 DNA sequence: TGTGCCAGCAGCCAACTAGCGGCTCGGTCCTACGAGCAGTACTTC.

This clonotype was found a few times. V gene TRBV11-2 combines with J gene TRBJ2-3; 8 bases are shared with TRBD2. The CDR3 spans 15 residues. Germline V CDR1 and CDR2: SGHAT, FQNNGV. V trimming: 4 bases; J trimming: 9 bases; junction bases outside the gene matches: 12. CDR3 sequence (DNA): TGTGCCAGCAGCTGGAGTCAGCGGGGGTTGACCACGCAGTATTTT. It encodes CASSWSQRGLTTQYF.

This clonotype was detected a few times. This chain uses TRBV11-1 with TRBJ2-1, with 11 positions matching TRBD2. The CDR3 sequence is 13 residues long. The V segment lost 4 bases and the J segment 11 bases; nucleotides outside the gene matches: 4. Looked up from germline, CDR1 is SGHAT and CDR2 is FQDESV (reference sequence). CDR3 coding DNA: TGTGCCAGCAGCTGGGGACTAGCGGAGCAGCAGTTCTTC. Translation gives CASSWGLAEQQFF.

The chain uses TRBV28 and TRBJ2-7; the match to TRBD2 covers 7 bases. This CDR3 comprises 13 residues. In germline, CDR1 is MDHEN, CDR2 SYDVKM. V lost 4 bases, J lost 7 bases, and 7 bases stayed unmatched. Here the CDR3 reads CASSSGGSAEQYF. In nucleotides, the CDR3 is TGTGCCAGCAGTTCTGGCGGGAGCGCTGAGCAGTACTTC. Based on the CDR3 plus reference TRBV28 and TRBJ2-7, the full variable domain is DVKVTQSSRYLVKRTGEKVFLECVQDMDHENMFWYRQDPGLGLRLIYFSYDVKMKEKGDIPEGYSVSREKKERFSLILESASTNQTSMYLCASSSGGSAEQYFGPGTRLTVT.

The V gene is TRBV19, the J gene TRBJ2-6, with TRBD1 as a possible D gene (6 bases). V was pared by 4 bases and J by 7 bases, with 23 bases between. The V gene's germline CDR1 is LNHDA and CDR2 SQIVND (reference sequence). CDR3 length: 18 amino acids. The CDR3 region is CASSTALGAPLAANVLTF. The CDR3 DNA reads as TGTGCCAGTAGTACCGCATTGGGGGCCCCTCTGGCCGCCAACGTCCTGACTTTC. Full variable domain (missing parts from reference TRBV19 and TRBJ2-6): DGGITQSPKYLFRKEGQNVTLSCEQNLNHDAMYWYRQDPGQGLRLIYYSQIVNDFQKGDIAEGYSVSREKKESFPLTVTSAQKNPTAFYLCASSTALGAPLAANVLTFGAGSRLTVL.

This chain connects TRBV19 to TRBJ1-1; D not resolved. Germline loops: CDR1 LNHDA, CDR2 SQIVND (reference sequence). The ends were cut back, 5 bases at V and 4 bases at J, with 11 bases in the middle. The CDR3 has 13 amino acids. In DNA form, the CDR3 reads TGTGCCAGTAGTGCCGACTTGAGCACTGAAGCTTTCTTT. Amino acids: CASSADLSTEAFF. The variable domain in full, completed from reference TRBV19 and TRBJ1-1, reads DGGITQSPKYLFRKEGQNVTLSCEQNLNHDAMYWYRQDPGQGLRLIYYSQIVNDFQKGDIAEGYSVSREKKESFPLTVTSAQKNPTAFYLCASSADLSTEAFFGQGTRLTVV.

This chain joins TRBV5-1 and TRBJ2-5, with D maybe TRBD1 (5 bases). Germline V CDR1 and CDR2: SGHRS, YFSETQ. The CDR3 is 13 residues long. V dropped 4 bases and J dropped 1 base, with 8 bases sitting between them. The CDR3 spells CASSGATQETQYF. The CDR3 coding sequence is TGCGCCAGCAGCGGGGCAACCCAAGAGACCCAGTACTTC.